The T cell receptor beta chain under discussion was sequenced for a study of cytomegalovirus exposure and HLA in healthy donors. Whole-study context: An earlier analysis found 110 million or so unique TCR beta sequences from approximately 170 million T cells.

Study findings and constraints: The study recorded 150 to 200 TCR beta chains that were cytomegalovirus-associated. Earlier analysis looked at TCR beta V segments, and most were productive about 87% or about 30% of the time. Later genetic work tied a missense DCLRE1C variant to beta-chain V and J trimming.

Turning to this clone: Its target is unknown.

The PCR contained 60 Vbeta and 13 Jbeta primers. Repertoires were generated with immunoSEQ multiplex PCR, while TCRdb's copy carries only in-frame clones and drops some. Found here are more than 85,000 clones, approximately 71% of them singletons; the top ten hold around a tenth. Germline V gene lookup returns CDR1 SGHTA and CDR2 FQGNSA. The CDR3 is 16 amino acids. Trimming at V came to 4 bases and at J to 2 bases, leaving 5 bases not matched to a gene. Material for sequencing was PBMCs. The chain recombines TRBV7-2 with TRBJ2-1; 10 nucleotides line up with TRBD2. This TCR came from a male donor in good health and CMV-seropositive. The CDR3 DNA reads TGTGCCAGCAGCTCTTCTAGCGGGAGCCCCTACAATGAGCAGTTCTTC. Translating it yields CASSSSSGSPYNEQFF.